The 14 T cell receptor beta chains presented below share a single source sample, sequenced in a study of blood T cell repertoires in COVID-19. Using immunoSEQ multiplex PCR, the repertoire was profiled, and TCRdb retains in-frame clones only, with some absent. The sample has about 260,000 clones, 90% seen once. The sample was peripheral blood. The receptors shown here come from a woman in her 40s with acute or convalescent COVID-19.

The chain employs TRBV24-1 and TRBJ2-5; 7 bases are a match to TRBD1. The CDR3 extends over 13 amino acids. CDR1 is KGHDR and CDR2 is SFDVKD in the germline V gene. Unmatched junction bases numbered 3, after V lost 7 bases and J lost 2 bases. This chain's CDR3 is CATRGQIQETQYF. CDR3 sequence (DNA): TGTGCCACCAGGGGACAGATACAAGAGACCCAGTACTTC.

This clone occurred once. The V call is TRBV6-5, the J call TRBJ2-2, with a tentative D call TRBD2 (6 bases). Germline V gives CDR1 MNHEY, CDR2 SVGAGI. CDR3 length: 14 amino acids. Trimming removed 9 bases at V and 1 base at J, with 12 bases between. The CDR3 here is CASGLGGNTGELFF. CDR3 in DNA: TGTGCCAGTGGGTTGGGGGGGAACACCGGGGAGCTGTTTTTT.

The DNA of the CDR3 is TGTGCCAGCAGTTCCACAAGACTTCGACTAACCGACACAGATACGCAGTATTTT. Translating gives CASSSTRLRLTDTDTQYF. The chain has TRBV27 and TRBJ2-3, with D possibly matching TRBD2 (5 bases). Germline V lookup: CDR1 MNHEY, CDR2 SMNVEV (reference sequence). The length of the CDR3 is 18 residues. V lost 4 bases and J 2 bases, leaving 22 bases between the germline ends.

This clone showed up just once. The CDR3 reads CASSKRRGSDGYTF. The CDR3 DNA follows: TGTGCCAGCAGCAAACGAAGGGGGTCCGATGGCTACACCTTC. The gene calls are TRBV21-1 and TRBJ1-2; TRBD1, the D gene given by the table, was not confirmed from the DNA. TRBV21-1 is reported as a pseudogene. The CDR3 has 14 amino acids.

V is TRBV6-1 and J is TRBJ1-6, with no clear D. The V and J ends lost 2 bases and 9 bases respectively, with 14 bases between them. The CDR3 loop spans 15 amino acids. The germline V gene encodes CDR1 MNHNS and CDR2 SASEGT. The CDR3: CASSELGPSGSPLHF. For the CDR3, the DNA is TGTGCCAGCAGTGAATTAGGCCCCTCGGGTTCACCCCTCCACTTT.

This chain joins TRBV6-2 or TRBV6-3 and TRBJ1-6; tentatively, D is TRBD1 (5 bases). The CDR3 sequence is 14 residues long. Trimming removed 5 bases from V and 7 bases from J, with 12 bases in between. Looked up from germline, CDR1 is MNHEY and CDR2 is SVGEGT. CDR3 region: CASSLDSANSPLHF. For the CDR3, the DNA is TGTGCCAGCAGTCTAGACAGCGCGAATTCACCCCTCCACTTT.

This rearrangement joins TRBV6-6 to TRBJ1-5, with a possible D match to TRBD1 (5 bases). CDR1 is MNHNY and CDR2 is SVGAGI in the germline V gene (reference sequence). The length of the CDR3 is 13 residues. With 6 bases removed from V and 7 bases from J, the gap between germline ends came to 13 bases. The CDR3: CASSRVKSQPQHF. The CDR3 DNA reads TGTGCCAGCAGCAGGGTAAAAAGCCAGCCCCAGCATTTT.

The V gene is TRBV18, the J gene TRBJ1-2, with 8 bases that match TRBD1. The CDR3 is 15 amino acids. V lost 6 bases to trimming and J lost 5 bases; unmatched junction nucleotides: 11. Germline V gene sequence: CDR1 KGHSH, CDR2 LQKENI. CDR3 DNA: TGTGCCAGCTCCGACCTTGGGACAGGAATTTATGGCTACACCTTC. This sequence encodes CASSDLGTGIYGYTF.

V and J are TRBV10-3 and TRBJ1-2, with a tentative D call TRBD1 (6 bases). Germline V gives CDR1 ENHRY, CDR2 SYGVKD. Trimming took off 6 bases at V and 6 bases at J, with 29 bases between the two ends. This CDR3 has 18 residues. CDR3 coding DNA: TGTGCCATCAGGGAAGACAGGCAAGGCTTTCGACCCCGCGATGGCTACACCTTC. It encodes CAIREDRQGFRPRDGYTF.

The chain couples TRBV5-4 to TRBJ1-2; TRBD1 is a possible D gene (6 bases). V lost 4 bases and J lost 0, with 10 bases in between. CDR1 and CDR2 from the germline V gene are SGHNT and YYREEE (reference sequence). The CDR3 length is 14 residues. The CDR3 protein is CASSAGTPNYGYTF. The DNA of the CDR3 is TGTGCCAGCAGCGCCGGGACACCTAACTATGGCTACACCTTC. Looking up the rest from reference TRBV5-4 and TRBJ1-2 gives the full variable domain: ETGVTQSPTHLIKTRGQQVTLRCSSQSGHNTVSWYQQALGQGPQFIFQYYREEENGRGNFPPRFSGLQFPNYSSELNVNALELDDSALYLCASSAGTPNYGYTFGSGTRLTVV.

The chain joins TRBV5-1 to TRBJ2-2, with 7 bases fitting TRBD1. Germline CDR1 is SGHRS and CDR2 is YFSETQ. The CDR3 loop spans 15 amino acids. The ends lost 5 bases at V and 2 bases at J; junction bases unmatched: 6. DNA of the CDR3: TGCGCCAGCAGTCCCGGGACAGTTAACACCGGGGAGCTGTTTTTT. It translates to CASSPGTVNTGELFF.

This clone has only one observation. In DNA form, the CDR3 reads TGTGCCAGCAGGAGTGTAAATCACTATGGCTACACCTTC. It encodes CASRSVNHYGYTF. The J gene is TRBJ1-2, the V gene TRBV12-3 or TRBV12-4; D is ambiguous. V was cut by 6 bases and J by 3 bases, with 11 bases left in between. The CDR3 is 13 residues long.

The V and J genes are TRBV6-1 and TRBJ2-1, with a possible D match to TRBD1 (6 bases). The CDR3 runs 14 residues. Trimming took 3 bases from V and 9 from J, leaving 15 bases between them. Germline CDR1 reads MNHNS; CDR2 reads SASEGT. CDR3 DNA: TGTGCCAGCAGTGAGGGATTCAAAGGGGGTGAGCAGTTCTTC. Its translation is CASSEGFKGGEQFF.

The genes are TRBV2 and TRBJ1-4; no definite D call. Germline V gives CDR1 SNHLY, CDR2 FYNNEI. The V gene lost 4 bases and the J gene lost 5 bases, with 11 bases spanning the gap. CDR3 length equals 14 residues. DNA for the CDR3: TGTGCCAGCAGTGGGGAGAACTGGAATGAAAAACTGTTTTTT. This gives the protein CASSGENWNEKLFF.